This section outlines one TCR beta chain sequence together with its context. The antigen is not known. This sample is drawn from a study of cytomegalovirus exposure and HLA in healthy donors. Findings and limits, study-wide: In vitro experiments confirmed that three CMV-associated chains were specific for CMV antigens.

The PCR had 60 Vbeta and 13 Jbeta primers. Assay: immunoSEQ multiplex PCR; the TCRdb copy retains only in-frame clones and omits some. The sample lists under 95,000 clones; 6.5% to 8% were seen once. This TCR was sampled from a man aged 50 or older in good health and CMV-seronegative. The specimen was PBMCs.

The CDR3 DNA reads TGCGCCAGCAGCCACATTAGAGGGGGGGCTAATGAAAAACTGTTTTTT. Translation: CASSHIRGGANEKLFF. V usage is TRBV4-3 and J usage is TRBJ1-4, with D maybe TRBD1 (6 bases). The CDR3 is 16 amino acids. Germline V lookup: CDR1 LGHNA, CDR2 YSLEER. V gave up 3 bases and J gave up 3 bases, with 14 bases separating them.